The T cell receptor beta chain under discussion was sequenced for a study of cytomegalovirus exposure and HLA in healthy donors. Losses at the gene ends were 6 bases for V and 6 bases for J; bases not matched to a gene: 6. CDR1 and CDR2 (germline): MDHEN, SYDVKM. The CDR3 contains 13 residues. Overall study results and limits: Among donors in an Asian-associated ancestry cluster, a later analysis reportedly found fewer N-insertions than the roughly 610-donor mean. Highly shared variants forming one cluster were likely a sequencing artifact. A few V segments could not be told apart, such as TRBV6-2 and TRBV6-3, and were left out.

The PCR was carried out with 60 Vbeta primers and 13 Jbeta primers. TCRdb's copy holds only in-frame clones and misses some; the assay was immunoSEQ multiplex PCR. The sample shows under 200,000 clones, around 80% of them seen only once. This clone showed up just once. The antigen remains undetermined. The chain is built from TRBV28 and TRBJ2-7; 9 bases fit TRBD2. Sequenced sample: PBMCs. The sequence was obtained from a woman between 18 and 30 years old in good health and CMV-seronegative. The CDR3 sequence is CASRGGTSFEQYF. The CDR3 DNA sequence: TGTGCCAGCAGGGGGGGGACTAGCTTCGAGCAGTACTTC.